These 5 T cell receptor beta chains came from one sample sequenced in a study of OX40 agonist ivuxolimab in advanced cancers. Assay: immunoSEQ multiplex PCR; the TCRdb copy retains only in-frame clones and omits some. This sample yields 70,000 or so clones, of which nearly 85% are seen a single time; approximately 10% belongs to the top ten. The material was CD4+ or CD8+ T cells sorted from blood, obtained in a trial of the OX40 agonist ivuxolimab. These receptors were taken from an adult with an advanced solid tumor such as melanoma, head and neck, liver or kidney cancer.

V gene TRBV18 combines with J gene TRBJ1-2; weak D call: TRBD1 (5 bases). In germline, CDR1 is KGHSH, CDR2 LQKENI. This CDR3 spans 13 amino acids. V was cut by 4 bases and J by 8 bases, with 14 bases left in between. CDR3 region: CASSLGESGGYTF. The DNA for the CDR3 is TGTGCCAGCTCACTAGGGGAGTCCGGCGGCTACACCTTC. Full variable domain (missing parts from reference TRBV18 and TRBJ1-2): NAGVMQNPRHLVRRRGQEARLRCSPMKGHSHVYWYRQLPEEGLKFMVYLQKENIIDESGMPKERFSAEFPKEGPSILRIQQVVRGDSAAYFCASSLGESGGYTFGSGTRLTVV.

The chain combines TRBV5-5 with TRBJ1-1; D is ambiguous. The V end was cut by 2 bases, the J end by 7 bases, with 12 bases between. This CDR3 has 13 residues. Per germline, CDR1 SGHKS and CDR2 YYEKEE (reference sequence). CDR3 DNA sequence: TGTGCCAGCAGCTTCACGGGTGGTGATGAAGCTTTCTTT. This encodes CASSFTGGDEAFF.

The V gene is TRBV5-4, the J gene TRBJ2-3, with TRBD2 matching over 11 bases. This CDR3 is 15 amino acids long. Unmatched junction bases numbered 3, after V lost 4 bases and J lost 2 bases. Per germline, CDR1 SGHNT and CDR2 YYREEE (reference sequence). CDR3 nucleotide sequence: TGTGCCAGCAGCACGGGACTAGCGGACACAGATACGCAGTATTTT. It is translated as CASSTGLADTDTQYF. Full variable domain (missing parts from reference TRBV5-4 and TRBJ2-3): ETGVTQSPTHLIKTRGQQVTLRCSSQSGHNTVSWYQQALGQGPQFIFQYYREEENGRGNFPPRFSGLQFPNYSSELNVNALELDDSALYLCASSTGLADTDTQYFGPGTRLTVL.

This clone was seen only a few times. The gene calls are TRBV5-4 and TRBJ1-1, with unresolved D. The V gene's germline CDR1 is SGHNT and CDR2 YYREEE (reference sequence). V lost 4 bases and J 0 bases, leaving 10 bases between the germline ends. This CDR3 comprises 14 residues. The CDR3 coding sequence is TGTGCCAGCAGCGCCCCGACATTGAACACTGAAGCTTTCTTT. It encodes CASSAPTLNTEAFF.

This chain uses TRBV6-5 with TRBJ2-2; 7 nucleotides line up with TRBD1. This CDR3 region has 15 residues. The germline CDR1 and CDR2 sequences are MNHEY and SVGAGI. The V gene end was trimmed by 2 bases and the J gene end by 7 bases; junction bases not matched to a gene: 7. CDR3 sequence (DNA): TGTGCCAGCAGTTACAGGGGGCGATGGGACGGGGAGCTGTTTTTT. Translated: CASSYRGRWDGELFF.